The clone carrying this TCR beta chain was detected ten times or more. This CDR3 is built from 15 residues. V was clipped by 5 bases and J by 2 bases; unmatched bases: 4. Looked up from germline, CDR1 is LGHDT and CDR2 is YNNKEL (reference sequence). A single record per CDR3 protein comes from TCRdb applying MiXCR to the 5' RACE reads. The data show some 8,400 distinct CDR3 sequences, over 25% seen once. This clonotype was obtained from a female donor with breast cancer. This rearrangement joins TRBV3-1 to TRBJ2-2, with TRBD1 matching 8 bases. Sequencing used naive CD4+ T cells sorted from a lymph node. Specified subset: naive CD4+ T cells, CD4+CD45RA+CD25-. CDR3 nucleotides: TGTGCCAGCAGCTGGGGACAGGCTAACACCGGGGAGCTGTTTTTT. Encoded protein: CASSWGQANTGELFF.